The clone carrying this T cell receptor (beta chain) came up a few times. Its cognate antigen is unknown. This sample is part of a study of cytomegalovirus exposure and HLA in healthy donors. Study-level background: A subsequent analysis stated that the 120 or so validation repertoires were run on the same platform as the approximately 660 first-cohort repertoires.

Overall study results and limits: For most TCR sequences rarity was the rule, although some public TCRs occurred in many donors. The study flagged some 170 TCR beta chains as cytomegalovirus-associated.

Clones were read by immunoSEQ multiplex PCR, and TCRdb kept only the in-frame ones, dropping some. The table has about 130,000 clones, roughly 87% seen once. From the approximately 120-subject validation cohort, which was separate from the approximately 700-subject first cohort, the donors were drawn. V lost 8 bases to trimming and J lost 1 base; unmatched junction nucleotides: 6. CDR3 length: 14 amino acids. CDR1 and CDR2 (germline): MDHEN, SYDVKM. This chain joins TRBV28 and TRBJ2-5; 8 bases are a match to TRBD2. This TCR was sampled from a young woman in good health and CMV-seronegative. The sequenced material came from PBMCs. DNA for the CDR3: TGTGCCAGCGGAGCGGGGGAGCGCCAAGAGACCCAGTACTTC. This translates into CASGAGERQETQYF.